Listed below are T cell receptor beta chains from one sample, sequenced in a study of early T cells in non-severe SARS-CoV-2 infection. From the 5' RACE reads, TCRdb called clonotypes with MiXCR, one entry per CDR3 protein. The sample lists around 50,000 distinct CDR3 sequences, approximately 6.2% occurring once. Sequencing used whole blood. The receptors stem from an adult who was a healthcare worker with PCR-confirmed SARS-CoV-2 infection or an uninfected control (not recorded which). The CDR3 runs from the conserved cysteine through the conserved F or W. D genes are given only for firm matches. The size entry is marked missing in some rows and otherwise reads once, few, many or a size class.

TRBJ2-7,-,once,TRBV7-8,CASSLVGGPSTYEQYF,TGTGCCAGCAGCTTAGTCGGGGGACCCTCTACCTACGAGCAGTACTTC
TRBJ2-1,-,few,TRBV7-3,CASSLTGPLFF,TGTGCCAGCAGCTTAACTGGGCCCCTTTTCTTC
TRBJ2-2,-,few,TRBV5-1,CASSRAGNTGELFF,TGCGCCAGCAGCCGGGCGGGGAACACCGGGGAGCTGTTTTTT
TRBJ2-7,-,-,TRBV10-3,CAISELWDTKGEQYF,TGTGCCATCAGTGAACTTTGGGACACTAAGGGCGAGCAGTACTTC
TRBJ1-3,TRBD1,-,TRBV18,CASSPKGARGNTIYF,TGTGCCAGCTCACCAAAGGGGGCGCGCGGAAACACCATATATTTT
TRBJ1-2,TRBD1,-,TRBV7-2,CAVGTGVGGYGYTF,TGTGCCGTAGGGACAGGGGTCGGGGGCTATGGCTACACCTTC
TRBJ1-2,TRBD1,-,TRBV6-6,CASSRPGQKSNYGYTF,TGTGCCAGCAGTAGACCGGGACAGAAATCTAACTATGGCTACACCTTC
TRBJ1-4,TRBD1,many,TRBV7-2,CASSLPGQAGEKLFF,TGTGCCAGCAGCTTACCCGGACAGGCCGGGGAAAAACTGTTTTTT
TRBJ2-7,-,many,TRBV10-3,CAISESVYEQYF,TGTGCCATCAGTGAGTCTGTTTACGAGCAGTACTTC
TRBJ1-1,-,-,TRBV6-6,CASSTVTNTEAFF,TGTGCCAGCAGCACCGTTACGAACACTGAAGCTTTCTTT
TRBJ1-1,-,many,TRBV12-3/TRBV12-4,CASSFRAGSTEAFF,TGTGCCAGCAGTTTCAGAGCGGGGAGCACTGAAGCTTTCTTT
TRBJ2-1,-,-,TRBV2,CASREGGPGEQFF,TGTGCCAGCAGAGAGGGGGGCCCCGGTGAGCAGTTCTTC
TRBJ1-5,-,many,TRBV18,CASSRQEDSNQPQHF,TGTGCCAGCTCTCGACAGGAAGATAGCAATCAGCCCCAGCATTTT
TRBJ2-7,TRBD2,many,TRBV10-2,CASSPSGGAYEQYF,TGCGCCAGCTCTCCTAGCGGGGGGGCCTACGAGCAGTACTTC
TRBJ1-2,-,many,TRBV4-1,CASSQKAGSNYGYTF,TGCGCCAGCAGCCAAAAGGCAGGATCTAACTATGGCTACACCTTC
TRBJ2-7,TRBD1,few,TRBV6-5,CASFGTGSYEQYF,TGTGCCAGCTTCGGGACAGGATCCTACGAGCAGTACTTC
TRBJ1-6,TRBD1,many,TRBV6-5,CASSYSTTGGYNSPLHF,TGTGCCAGCAGTTACTCGACGACAGGGGGATATAATTCACCCCTCCACTTT
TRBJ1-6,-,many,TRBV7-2,CASSQTGNSPLHF,TGTGCCAGCAGCCAGACGGGTAATTCACCCCTCCACTTT
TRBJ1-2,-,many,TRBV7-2,CASSPSQVVARANYGYTF,TGTGCCAGCAGCCCAAGTCAGGTCGTTGCCAGAGCTAACTATGGCTACACCTTC
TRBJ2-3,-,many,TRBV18,CASSNQGGHFTDTQYF,TGTGCCAGCTCGAACCAGGGGGGACACTTCACAGATACGCAGTATTTT
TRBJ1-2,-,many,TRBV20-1,CSARGETVYGYTF,TGCAGTGCTAGAGGGGAGACCGTCTATGGCTACACCTTC
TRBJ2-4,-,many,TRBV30,CAWSVPGGENIQYF,TGTGCCTGGAGTGTACCAGGCGGGGAGAACATTCAGTACTTC
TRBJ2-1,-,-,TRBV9,CASSPQGRIGNEQFF,TGTGCCAGCAGCCCTCAGGGGCGAATCGGCAATGAGCAGTTCTTC
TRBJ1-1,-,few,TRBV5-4,CASSYQSSMGTEAFF,TGTGCCAGCAGCTATCAATCGTCCATGGGCACTGAAGCTTTCTTT
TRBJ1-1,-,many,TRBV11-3,CASSRGRGLNTEAFF,TGTGCCAGCAGCCGGGGACGGGGCCTGAACACTGAAGCTTTCTTT
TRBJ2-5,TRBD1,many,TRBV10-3,CAISSQPGQGEETQYF,TGTGCCATCAGTTCCCAACCGGGACAGGGAGAAGAGACCCAGTACTTC
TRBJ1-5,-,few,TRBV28,CASSGGAGQPQHF,TGTGCCAGCAGTGGGGGGGCCGGACAGCCCCAGCATTTT
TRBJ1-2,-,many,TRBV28,CASSGDRRTF,TGTGCCAGTTCGGGGGACCGTAGGACCTTC
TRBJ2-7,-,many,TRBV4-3,CASSQVFRLAYEQYF,TGCGCCAGCAGCCAAGTGTTCAGACTAGCCTACGAGCAGTACTTC
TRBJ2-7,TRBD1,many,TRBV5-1,CASSLTGVEQYF,TGCGCCAGCAGCTTGACAGGGGTCGAGCAGTACTTC
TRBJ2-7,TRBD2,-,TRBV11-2,CASSPSGVSYEQYF,TGTGCCAGCAGCCCTAGCGGGGTCTCCTACGAGCAGTACTTC
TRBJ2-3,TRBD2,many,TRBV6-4,CASSKSSGGTDTQYF,TGTGCCAGCAGTAAGTCTAGCGGGGGCACAGATACGCAGTATTTT
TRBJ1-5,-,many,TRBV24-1,CATSATGSQPQHF,TGTGCCACCAGTGCAACAGGGAGTCAGCCCCAGCATTTT
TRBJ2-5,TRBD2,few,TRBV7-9,CASSFGLAGRIQETQYF,TGTGCCAGCAGCTTCGGACTAGCGGGGAGAATACAAGAGACCCAGTACTTC
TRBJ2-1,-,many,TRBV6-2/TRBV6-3,CASGETRANSYNEQFF,TGTGCCAGCGGCGAGACGAGGGCTAACTCCTACAATGAGCAGTTCTTC
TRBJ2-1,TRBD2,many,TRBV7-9,CASSLASGLVIEQFF,TGTGCCAGCAGCCTGGCGTCGGGACTAGTGATTGAGCAGTTCTTC
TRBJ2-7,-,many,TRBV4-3,CASSQDRTISYEQYF,TGCGCCAGCAGCCAAGATCGGACGATCTCCTACGAGCAGTACTTC
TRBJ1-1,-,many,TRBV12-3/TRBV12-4,CASSLAWTVNTEAFF,TGTGCCAGCAGCTTGGCATGGACGGTTAACACTGAAGCTTTCTTT
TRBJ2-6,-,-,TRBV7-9,CASSLVAAGPSSGANVLTF,TGTGCCAGCAGCTTAGTGGCGGCAGGGCCCAGCTCTGGGGCCAACGTCCTGACTTTC
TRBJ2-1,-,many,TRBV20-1,CSARGGNDEQFF,TGCAGTGCTAGAGGAGGGAACGATGAGCAGTTCTTC
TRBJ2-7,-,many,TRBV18,CASSPGINEQYF,TGTGCCAGCTCACCGGGTATCAACGAGCAGTACTTC
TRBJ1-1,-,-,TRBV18,CASSAGPGDPEAFF,TGTGCCAGCTCAGCGGGCCCGGGGGACCCTGAAGCTTTCTTT
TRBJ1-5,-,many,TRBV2,CASAGGNQPQHF,TGTGCCAGCGCAGGGGGCAATCAGCCCCAGCATTTT
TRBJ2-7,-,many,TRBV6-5,CASIQRQPPYEQYF,TGTGCCAGCATCCAACGACAGCCGCCCTACGAGCAGTACTTC
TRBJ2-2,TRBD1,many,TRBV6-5,CASSYLGQGPGELFF,TGTGCCAGCAGTTATCTGGGACAGGGTCCCGGGGAGCTGTTTTTT